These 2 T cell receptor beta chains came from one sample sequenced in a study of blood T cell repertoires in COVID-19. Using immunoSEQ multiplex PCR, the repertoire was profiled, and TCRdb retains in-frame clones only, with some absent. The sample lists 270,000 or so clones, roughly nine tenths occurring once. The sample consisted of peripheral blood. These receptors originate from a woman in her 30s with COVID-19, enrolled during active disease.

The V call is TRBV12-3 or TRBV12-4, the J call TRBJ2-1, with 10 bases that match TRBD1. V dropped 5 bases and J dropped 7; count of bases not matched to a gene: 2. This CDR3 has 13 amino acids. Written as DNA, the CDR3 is TGTGCCAGCAGTCAGGACAGGGGGAATGAGCAGTTCTTC. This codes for CASSQDRGNEQFF.

The CDR3 nucleotides read TGTGCCAGTAGCGTGGGGGGTAATCAGCCCCAGCATTTT. This sequence encodes CASSVGGNQPQHF. The chain recombines TRBV19 with TRBJ1-5, with D tentatively TRBD1 (5 bases). The ends were cut back, 6 bases at V and 4 bases at J, with 10 bases in the middle. This CDR3 spans 13 amino acids. Germline lookup yields CDR1 LNHDA and CDR2 SQIVND (reference sequence). Full variable domain (rest looked up from reference TRBV19 and TRBJ1-5): DGGITQSPKYLFRKEGQNVTLSCEQNLNHDAMYWYRQDPGQGLRLIYYSQIVNDFQKGDIAEGYSVSREKKESFPLTVTSAQKNPTAFYLCASSVGGNQPQHFGDGTRLSIL.